This T cell receptor (beta chain) emerged from a study of STAT5B mutations in CD4+ large granular lymphocyte leukemia. V shed 3 bases and J 5 bases; nucleotides not matched to a gene: 9. There are 15 residues in the CDR3. From germline, CDR1 is MNHNS and CDR2 SASEGT. Note on this clone: Its antigen remains unidentified.

Study-level findings and limits: Compared with healthy controls (2/35), patient top clones favored TRBV06 (8/27). Patient CD4-sorted repertoires stayed more clonal than healthy ones after leukemic-clone removal. Less than 30% of private leukemic clonotypes occurred rarely in other patients' non-leukemic repertoires.

The assay was run at survey level. Some clones are missing from TCRdb's copy, which holds only in-frame ones; the method was immunoSEQ multiplex PCR. The sample has 45,000 or so clones; about 86% are singletons. The chain joins TRBV6-1 to TRBJ2-5, with TRBD1 matching over 7 bases. This TCR was sampled from a human donor in good health. The sequencing sample was made of CD4+ T cells from blood buffy coats. In DNA form, the CDR3 reads TGTGCCAGCAGTGATAGGACAGGACTGGGGGAGACCCAGTACTTC. It yields the protein CASSDRTGLGETQYF.